This T cell receptor (beta chain) was captured by sequencing in a study of T cell changes during pregnancy in multiple sclerosis. The assay was immunoSEQ multiplex PCR, and TCRdb's table has in-frame clones only and misses some. The data contain about 33,000 clones, about 90% of them seen just once; the ten biggest clones take up approximately 2.6%. The germline CDR1 and CDR2 sequences are SGDLS and YYNGEE. The CDR3 is 12 residues long. Trimming took 0 bases from V and 10 from J; bases not matched to a gene: 3. The chain carries TRBV9 and TRBJ1-1; 7 nucleotides match TRBD1. The clonotype originates from a female donor in good health, enrolled as a control in a pregnancy study. The specimen comprised CD4+ T cells from peripheral blood mononuclear cells, sampled in the third trimester of pregnancy. CDR3 region: CASSVATGAAFF. CDR3 bases: TGTGCCAGCAGCGTAGCTACAGGGGCAGCTTTCTTT. Full variable domain (outside the CDR3, taken from reference TRBV9 and TRBJ1-1): DSGVTQTPKHLITATGQRVTLRCSPRSGDLSVYWYQQSLDQGLQFLIQYYNGEERAKGNILERFSAQQFPDLHSELNLSSLELGDSALYFCASSVATGAAFFGQGTRLTVV.